Sequencing of this T cell receptor beta chain was carried out in a study of T cells expressing NK-cell markers. On the study more broadly: Sorted CD3+CD56-NKG2C+, CD3+CD56+NKG2C+ and CD3+CD56+NKG2C- T cells supplied the TCR beta repertoires. The authors sequenced eight donors, of whom seven were HCMV-seropositive and one was seronegative.

The TCR beta cDNA came from 5'RACE template switching with UMIs. From the 5' RACE reads, TCRdb lists one entry per CDR3 protein and no DNA. This table holds 350,000 to 400,000 distinct CDR3 sequences. Per germline, CDR1 SGHNT and CDR2 YYREEE (reference sequence). The CDR3 length is 12 residues. Study-wide points: Dominant NKG2C+ clonotypes were found to form roughly 1.0-7.0% of CD8+ T cells in 5 or 6 donors.

As for this clonotype: What it binds is not known.

This chain joins TRBV5-4 and TRBJ2-7. The receptor comes from a woman in her 50s in good health. The sample consisted of blood T cells: a sorted CD56 or NKG2C T cell subset, CD4+ or CD8+ T cells, or bulk PBMC T cells (not recorded which). The CDR3 sequence: CASSLRGYEQYF.